The clone carrying this T cell receptor (beta chain) was seen many times. The antigen is undetermined. This sample was included in a study of CD8 T cells in ankylosing spondylitis. Study observations and caveats: Previously reported in reactive arthritis synovial fluid and blood were some of the motif variants. What seemed typical of ankylosing spondylitis blood was a TCR beta motif built from eight highly homologous variants. Matched ankylosing spondylitis synovial fluid reportedly contained a significantly enriched population of disease-linked clones.

Generation of TCR beta libraries employed quantitative 5'-RACE incorporating molecular barcodes. TCRdb called the 5' RACE reads again in MiXCR, with one record for every CDR3 protein. The table shows approximately 250,000 distinct CDR3 sequences, with roughly 8.2% occurring only once. The CDR3 spans 15 residues. The germline V gene encodes CDR1 SGHRS and CDR2 YFSETQ. The V and J ends lost 0 bases and 4 bases respectively, with 12 bases between them. This TCR was sampled from a female donor with ankylosing spondylitis or in good health (not recorded which). Input material: blood, either unsorted or a sorted T cell fraction (not recorded which). This chain uses TRBV5-1 with TRBJ2-3, with TRBD2 as a possible D gene (6 bases). The CDR3 region has the DNA TGCGCCAGCAGCTTGGTTAGCGGCGAGGCAGATACGCAGTATTTT. It is translated as CASSLVSGEADTQYF.